This is a list of T cell receptor beta chains from one sample in a study of neurological immune-mediated disorders. TCRdb analysed the 5' RACE reads with MiXCR anew, one entry per CDR3 protein. The sample yields fewer than 20,000 distinct CDR3 sequences, about 10% seen once. Sequences were obtained from CD8+ T cells from blood. These receptors were taken from a woman between 45 and 60 years old in good health. Each CDR3 is given without its conserved first and last residue.

j_call: TRBJ2-7
v_call: TRBV29-1
cdr3_aa: SVGVSGGYEQY

j_call: TRBJ1-5
v_call: TRBV18
cdr3_aa: ASSPPGMGGSNQPQH

j_call: TRBJ2-1
v_call: TRBV4-1
cdr3_aa: ASSQGPESYNEQF

j_call: TRBJ2-7
v_call: TRBV9
cdr3_aa: ASSVEGVPSYEQY

j_call: TRBJ2-3
v_call: TRBV5-1
cdr3_aa: ASSSGTGTSTDTQY

j_call: TRBJ2-7
v_call: TRBV5-8
cdr3_aa: ASSFSGGLPTSYEQY

j_call: TRBJ2-3
v_call: TRBV7-3
cdr3_aa: ASKATGGGGDTQY

j_call: TRBJ2-1
v_call: TRBV18
cdr3_aa: ASSPTKAKNSYNEQF

j_call: TRBJ1-3
v_call: TRBV2
cdr3_aa: ASSDFTETGTAEHTIY

j_call: TRBJ2-1
v_call: TRBV27
cdr3_aa: ASSLKWQGDEQF

j_call: TRBJ2-2
v_call: TRBV3-1
cdr3_aa: ASSQERQGMRNTGELF

j_call: TRBJ2-7
v_call: TRBV25-1
cdr3_aa: ASSEWGRGGAYEQY

j_call: TRBJ2-7
v_call: TRBV18
cdr3_aa: ASSPEAGRPYEQY

j_call: TRBJ2-7
v_call: TRBV15
cdr3_aa: ATSRDRGPYEQY

j_call: TRBJ2-1
v_call: TRBV27
cdr3_aa: ASSLSRTGKNEQF

j_call: TRBJ1-1
v_call: TRBV7-2
cdr3_aa: ASRLSDGHTEAF

j_call: TRBJ2-2
v_call: TRBV5-1
cdr3_aa: ASSLRQGLNTGELF

j_call: TRBJ1-5
v_call: TRBV9
cdr3_aa: ASSVGLSAVNQPQH

j_call: TRBJ2-1
v_call: TRBV5-1
cdr3_aa: ASSLVWDGLNEQF

j_call: TRBJ1-6
v_call: TRBV27
cdr3_aa: ASSSFSRTGSDNSPLH

j_call: TRBJ2-4
v_call: TRBV29-1
cdr3_aa: SVWEAAKNIQY

j_call: TRBJ2-3
v_call: TRBV28
cdr3_aa: ASSFYRTGSDTQY

j_call: TRBJ1-5
v_call: TRBV12-3/TRBV12-4
cdr3_aa: ASSAPGLRANQPQH

j_call: TRBJ2-7
v_call: TRBV29-1
cdr3_aa: SVVTAVSSYEQY

j_call: TRBJ1-1
v_call: TRBV27
cdr3_aa: ASRHGQAVAF

j_call: TRBJ1-1
v_call: TRBV6-5
cdr3_aa: ASSYGKGTEAF

j_call: TRBJ2-7
v_call: TRBV18
cdr3_aa: ASSPGPSYEQY

j_call: TRBJ2-7
v_call: TRBV29-1
cdr3_aa: SVEGDGRLAGGYEQY